Detailed here is one T cell receptor (beta chain). Its target antigen remains unknown. No quality values exist for individual bases; no much larger clone is one base distant. This entry belongs to a study of control samples from healthy donors and cancer patients (dated by TCRdb to 2018 to 2020). Receptor amplification or capture employed the immunoSEQ multiplex PCR assay. In TCRdb, the immuneACCESS table is reduced to in-frame sequences with V and J assigned. These tables do not hold every clone; where another copy was compared, an unresolved V gene accounts for under half, and the others remain unexplained. This sample lists 95,000 to 100,000 clones; roughly 91% were detected once. Of the sample, 7.8% falls within the top ten clones. The sequence came from a young man in good health. Material: blood.

The CDR3 protein: CASRSWTGDYEQYF. DNA sequence: TGTGCCAGCAGGAGCTGGACAGGGGACTACGAGCAGTACTTC. The V and J segments used are TRBV28 and TRBJ2-7; 9 junctional bases match TRBD1. Trimming removed 6 bases from V and 3 bases from J; the gene matches leave 6 bases unexplained. The germline V gene supplies CDR1 MDHEN and CDR2 SYDVKM. Inclusive of the bounding cysteine and phenylalanine, the CDR3 is 14 residues long. Only the CDR3 portion is preserved as DNA: 42 bases, with reading frame beginning at the first base.